The sequence of this TCR beta chain was determined in a study of technical replicates of blood from several donors. TCRdb keeps only in-frame clones here, not all; method: immunoSEQ multiplex PCR. This sample has about 93,000 clones, with nearly 97% found just once. V lost 4 bases to trimming and J lost 2 bases; unmatched junction nucleotides: 16. The CDR3 contains 19 residues. Per germline, CDR1 PRHDT and CDR2 FYEKMQ (reference sequence). V gene TRBV13 combines with J gene TRBJ1-2, with TRBD1 matching over 10 bases. The sequenced sample consisted of T cells isolated from PBMCs. The TCR originated in a human donor in good health. CDR3 in amino acids: CASSSTGGAEDFLNYGYTF. The CDR3 DNA reads TGTGCCAGCAGCTCGACAGGGGGCGCGGAGGATTTCCTAAACTATGGCTACACCTTC.